The present entry profiles one TCR beta chain with its context. The data belong to a study of T cell repertoires in cytomegalovirus infection. As for the study in general: A matching HLA type, together with CMV infection, was signaled by public TCR beta signatures.

Germline V gene lookup returns CDR1 MDHEN and CDR2 SYDVKM. The V gene end was trimmed by 1 base and the J gene end by 5 bases; junction bases not matched to a gene: 5. This CDR3 contains 18 residues. TCRdb processed the reads anew with MiXCR; each CDR3 protein has one entry. The repertoire consists of about 200,000 distinct CDR3 sequences, with roughly 9.8% occurring once and the leading ten covering around 4.4%. This TCR was sampled from a human donor in good health (CMV status not recorded). Some clones in this sample may be carry-over from other donors' samples. The J gene is TRBJ2-2, the V gene TRBV28, with 15 positions matching TRBD2. The sample taken for sequencing was PBMCs. The CDR3 nucleotides are TGTGCCAGCAGTTTATTGGGGACTAGCGGGAGGTCTACCGGGGAGCTGTTTTTT. Translation: CASSLLGTSGRSTGELFF.